The clone carrying this T cell receptor beta chain was counted only a few times. The sample belongs to a study of identical twins. The germline V gene encodes CDR1 MNHEY and CDR2 SVGEGT. Trimming at V came to 6 bases and at J to 5 bases, leaving 10 bases not matched to a gene. This CDR3 contains 16 residues. Each CDR3 protein gets one entry after TCRdb re-called the 5' RACE reads with MiXCR. The sample carries a few hundred thousand distinct CDR3 sequences, nearly 10% recorded once. The data were also submitted as part of a second study, on yellow fever vaccine responses in identical twins.

The chain carries TRBV6-2 or TRBV6-3 and TRBJ1-6; 7 nucleotides align to TRBD1. The sequence derives from a woman aged 18-35 years in good health. Material: PBMCs. The CDR3 loop reads CASRNRWDSHNSPLHF. In DNA form, the CDR3 reads TGTGCCAGCAGGAACCGATGGGACAGCCATAATTCACCCCTCCACTTT.